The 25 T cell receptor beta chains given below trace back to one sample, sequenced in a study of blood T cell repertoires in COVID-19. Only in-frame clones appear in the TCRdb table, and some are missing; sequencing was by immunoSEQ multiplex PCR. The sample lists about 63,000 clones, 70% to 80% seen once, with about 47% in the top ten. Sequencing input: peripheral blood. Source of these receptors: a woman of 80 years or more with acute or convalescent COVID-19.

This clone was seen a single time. CDR3 DNA sequence: TGTGCCAGCAGTGCTCAGGGGAGAGCAAGCAATCAGCCCCAGCATTTT. Translated, it gives CASSAQGRASNQPQHF. V usage is TRBV6-1 and J usage is TRBJ1-5, with D maybe TRBD1 (6 bases). Germline CDR1 MNHNS, CDR2 SASEGT. The CDR3 is 16 amino acids. The ends were cut back, 4 bases at V and 1 base at J, with 14 bases in the middle.

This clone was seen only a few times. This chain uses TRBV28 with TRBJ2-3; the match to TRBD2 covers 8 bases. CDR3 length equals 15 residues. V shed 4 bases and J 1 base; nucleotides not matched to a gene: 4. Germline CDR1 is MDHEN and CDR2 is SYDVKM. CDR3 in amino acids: CASSSLAGGTDTQYF. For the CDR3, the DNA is TGTGCCAGCAGTTCGCTAGCGGGCGGCACAGATACGCAGTATTTT.

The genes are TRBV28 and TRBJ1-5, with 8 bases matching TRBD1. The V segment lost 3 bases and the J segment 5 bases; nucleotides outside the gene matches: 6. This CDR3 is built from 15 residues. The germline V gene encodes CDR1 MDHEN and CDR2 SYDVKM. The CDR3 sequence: CASSFGTGGHQPQHF. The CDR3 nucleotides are TGTGCCAGCAGTTTTGGGACAGGCGGACATCAGCCCCAGCATTTT.

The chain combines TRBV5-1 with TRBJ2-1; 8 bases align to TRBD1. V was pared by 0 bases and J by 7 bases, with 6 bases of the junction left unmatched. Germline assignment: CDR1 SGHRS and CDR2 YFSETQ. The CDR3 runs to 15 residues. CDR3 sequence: CASSLGQGAGNEQFF. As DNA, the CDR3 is TGCGCCAGCAGCTTGGGGCAGGGGGCTGGGAATGAGCAGTTCTTC.

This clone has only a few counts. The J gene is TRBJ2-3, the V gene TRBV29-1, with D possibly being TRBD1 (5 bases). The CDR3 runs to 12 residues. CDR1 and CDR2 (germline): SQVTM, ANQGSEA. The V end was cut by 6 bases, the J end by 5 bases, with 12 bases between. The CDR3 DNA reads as TGCAGCGTAGGTATTAGGGGAGATACGCAGTATTTT. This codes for CSVGIRGDTQYF.

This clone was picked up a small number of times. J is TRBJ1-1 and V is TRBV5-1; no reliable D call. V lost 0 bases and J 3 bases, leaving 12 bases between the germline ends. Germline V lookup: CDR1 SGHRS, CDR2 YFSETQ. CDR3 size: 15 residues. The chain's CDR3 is CASSLGGAADTEAFF. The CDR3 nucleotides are TGCGCCAGCAGCTTGGGGGGAGCCGCGGACACTGAAGCTTTCTTT.

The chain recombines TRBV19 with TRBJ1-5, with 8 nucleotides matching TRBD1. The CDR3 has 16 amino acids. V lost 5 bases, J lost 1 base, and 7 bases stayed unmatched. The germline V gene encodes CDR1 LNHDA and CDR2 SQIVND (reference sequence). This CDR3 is CASSSTGGGSNQPQHF. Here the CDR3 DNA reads TGTGCCAGTAGTTCAACAGGGGGGGGGAGCAATCAGCCCCAGCATTTT.

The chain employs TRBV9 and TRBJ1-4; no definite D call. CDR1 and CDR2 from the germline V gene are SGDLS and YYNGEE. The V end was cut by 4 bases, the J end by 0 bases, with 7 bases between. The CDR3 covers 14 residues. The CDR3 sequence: CASSFGATNEKLFF. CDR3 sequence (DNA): TGTGCCAGCAGCTTCGGTGCAACTAATGAAAAACTGTTTTTT.

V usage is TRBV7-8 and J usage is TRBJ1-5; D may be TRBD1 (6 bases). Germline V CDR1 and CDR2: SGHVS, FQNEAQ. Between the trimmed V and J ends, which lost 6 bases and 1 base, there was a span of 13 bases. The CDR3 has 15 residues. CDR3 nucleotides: TGTGCCAGCAGTCCACAGGGATCGAGCAATCAGCCCCAGCATTTT. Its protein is CASSPQGSSNQPQHF.

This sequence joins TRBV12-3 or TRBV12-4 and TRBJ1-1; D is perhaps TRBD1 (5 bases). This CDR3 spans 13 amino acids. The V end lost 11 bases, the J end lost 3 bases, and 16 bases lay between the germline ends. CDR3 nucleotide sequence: TGTGCCTCCAGGGCAAACGGGTACACTGAAGCTTTCTTT. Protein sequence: CASRANGYTEAFF.

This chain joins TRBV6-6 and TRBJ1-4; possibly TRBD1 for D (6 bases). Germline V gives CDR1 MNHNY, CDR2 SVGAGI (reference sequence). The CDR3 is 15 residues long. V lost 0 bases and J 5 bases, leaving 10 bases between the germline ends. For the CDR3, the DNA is TGTGCCAGCAGTTACTCGGACAGCCCGAATGAAAAACTGTTTTTT. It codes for CASSYSDSPNEKLFF.

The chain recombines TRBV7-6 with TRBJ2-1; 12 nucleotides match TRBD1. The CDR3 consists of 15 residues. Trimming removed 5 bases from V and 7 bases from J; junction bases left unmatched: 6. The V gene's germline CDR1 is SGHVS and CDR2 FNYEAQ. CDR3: CASSEGQGAENEQFF. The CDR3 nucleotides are TGTGCCAGCAGCGAGGGACAGGGGGCCGAAAATGAGCAGTTCTTC.

The CDR3 coding sequence is TGTGCCAGCACCCGAGGGACTAGCGGTTATGAGCAGTTCTTC. Its protein product is CASTRGTSGYEQFF. V and J are TRBV27 and TRBJ2-1, with 11 bases lining up with TRBD2. CDR3 size: 14 residues. V lost 7 bases to trimming and J lost 8 bases; unmatched junction nucleotides: 7. Germline CDR1 reads MNHEY; CDR2 reads SMNVEV (reference sequence).

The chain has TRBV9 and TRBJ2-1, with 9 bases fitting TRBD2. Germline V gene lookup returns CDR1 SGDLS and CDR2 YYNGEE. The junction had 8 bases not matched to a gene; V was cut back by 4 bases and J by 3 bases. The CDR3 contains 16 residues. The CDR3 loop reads CASSPTGSGGYNEQFF. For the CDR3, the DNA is TGTGCCAGCAGCCCCACCGGTAGCGGGGGCTACAATGAGCAGTTCTTC.

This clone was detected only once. CDR3 sequence (DNA): TGTGCCAGCAGTGATACTAGCGGGGGCTACAATGAGCAGTTCTTC. Its translation is CASSDTSGGYNEQFF. The chain couples TRBV28 to TRBJ2-1; TRBD2 matches 11 bases. CDR3 length: 15 residues. The V and J ends lost 5 bases and 3 bases, in that order; junction bases with no gene match: 3. CDR1 and CDR2 from the germline V gene are MDHEN and SYDVKM. The variable domain in full, with the rest retrieved from reference TRBV28 and TRBJ2-1, is DVKVTQSSRYLVKRTGEKVFLECVQDMDHENMFWYRQDPGLGLRLIYFSYDVKMKEKGDIPEGYSVSREKKERFSLILESASTNQTSMYLCASSDTSGGYNEQFFGPGTRLTVL.

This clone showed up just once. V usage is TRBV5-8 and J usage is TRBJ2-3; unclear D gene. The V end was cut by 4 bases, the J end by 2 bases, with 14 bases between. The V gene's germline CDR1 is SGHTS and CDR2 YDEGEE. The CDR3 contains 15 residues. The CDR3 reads CASSRDGAYTDTQYF. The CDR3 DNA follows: TGTGCCAGCAGCCGTGACGGAGCATACACAGATACGCAGTATTTT.

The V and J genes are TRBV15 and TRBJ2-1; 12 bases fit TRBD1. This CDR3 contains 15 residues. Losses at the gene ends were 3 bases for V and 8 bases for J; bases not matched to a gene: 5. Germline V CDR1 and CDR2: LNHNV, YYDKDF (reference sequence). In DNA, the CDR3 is TGTGCCACCAGCAGGCCGGGACAGGGGGCAGATGAGCAGTTCTTC. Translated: CATSRPGQGADEQFF.

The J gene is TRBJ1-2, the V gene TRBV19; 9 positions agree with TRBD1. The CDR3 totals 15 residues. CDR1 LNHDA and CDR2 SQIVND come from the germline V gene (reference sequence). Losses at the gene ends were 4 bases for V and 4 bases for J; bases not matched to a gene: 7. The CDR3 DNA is TGTGCCAGTAGTAGCCGGGACAGGGAGGGCTATGGCTACACCTTC. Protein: CASSSRDREGYGYTF.

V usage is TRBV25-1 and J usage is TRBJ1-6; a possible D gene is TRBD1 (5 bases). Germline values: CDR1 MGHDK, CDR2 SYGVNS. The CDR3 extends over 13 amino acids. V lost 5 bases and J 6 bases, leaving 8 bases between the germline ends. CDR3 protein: CASSQGTNSPLHF. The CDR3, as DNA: TGTGCCAGCAGTCAGGGAACTAATTCACCCCTCCACTTT.

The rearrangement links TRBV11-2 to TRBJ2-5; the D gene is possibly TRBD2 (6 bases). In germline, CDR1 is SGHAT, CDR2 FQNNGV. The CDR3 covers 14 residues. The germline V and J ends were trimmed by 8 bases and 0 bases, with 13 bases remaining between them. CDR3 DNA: TGTGCCAGCTCCCGGGAGTTTTACCAAGAGACCCAGTACTTC. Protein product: CASSREFYQETQYF. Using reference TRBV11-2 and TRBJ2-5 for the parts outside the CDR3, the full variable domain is EAGVAQSPRYKIIEKRQSVAFWCNPISGHATLYWYQQILGQGPKLLIQFQNNGVVDDSQLPKDRFSAERLKGVDSTLKIQPAKLEDSAVYLCASSREFYQETQYFGPGTRLLVL.

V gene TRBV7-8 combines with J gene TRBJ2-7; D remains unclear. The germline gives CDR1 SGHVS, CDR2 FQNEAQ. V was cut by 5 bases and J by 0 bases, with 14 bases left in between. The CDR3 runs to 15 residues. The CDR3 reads CASSKEAISSYEQYF. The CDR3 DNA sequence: TGTGCCAGCAGCAAAGAGGCCATTAGCTCCTACGAGCAGTACTTC.

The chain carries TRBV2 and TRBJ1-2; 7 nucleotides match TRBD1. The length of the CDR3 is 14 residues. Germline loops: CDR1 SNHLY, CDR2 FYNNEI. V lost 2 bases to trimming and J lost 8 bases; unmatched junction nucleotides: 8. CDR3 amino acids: CASSETLTGVGYTF. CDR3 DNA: TGTGCCAGCAGTGAAACCCTCACAGGGGTCGGCTACACCTTC.

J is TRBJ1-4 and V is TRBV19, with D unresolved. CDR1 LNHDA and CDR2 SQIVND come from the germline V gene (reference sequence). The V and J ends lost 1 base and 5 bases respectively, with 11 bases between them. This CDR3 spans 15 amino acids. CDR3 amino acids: CASSIGRSENEKLFF. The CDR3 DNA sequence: TGTGCCAGTAGTATAGGCAGATCCGAAAATGAAAAACTGTTTTTT. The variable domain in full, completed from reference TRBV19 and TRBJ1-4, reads DGGITQSPKYLFRKEGQNVTLSCEQNLNHDAMYWYRQDPGQGLRLIYYSQIVNDFQKGDIAEGYSVSREKKESFPLTVTSAQKNPTAFYLCASSIGRSENEKLFFGSGTQLSVL.

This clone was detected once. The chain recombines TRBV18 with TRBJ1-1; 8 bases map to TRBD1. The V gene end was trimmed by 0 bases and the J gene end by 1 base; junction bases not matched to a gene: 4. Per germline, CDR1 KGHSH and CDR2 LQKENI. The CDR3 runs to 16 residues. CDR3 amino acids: CASSPPFGTGNTEAFF. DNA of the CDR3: TGTGCCAGCTCACCACCATTTGGGACAGGGAACACTGAAGCTTTCTTT.

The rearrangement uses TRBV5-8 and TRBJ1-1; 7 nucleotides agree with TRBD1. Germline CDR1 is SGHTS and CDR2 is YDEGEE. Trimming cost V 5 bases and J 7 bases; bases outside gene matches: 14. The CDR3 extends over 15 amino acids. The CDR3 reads CASSPTGVFNREAFF. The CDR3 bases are TGTGCCAGCAGTCCAACAGGGGTCTTTAACCGTGAAGCTTTCTTT.